Listed below are T cell receptor beta chains from one sample, sequenced in a study of cytomegalovirus exposure and HLA in healthy donors. Libraries were prepared by immunoSEQ multiplex PCR; TCRdb keeps only in-frame clonotypes and omits some of them. Listed are 130,000 or so clones; less than 2.5% falls within the top ten. The specimen was PBMCs. The receptors here all came from a woman in her sixties in good health and CMV-seronegative. CDR3s include the opening cysteine and the closing phenylalanine or tryptophan. The D gene is left open where the match is weak.

d_gene: TRBD1
v_gene: TRBV7-9
j_gene: TRBJ1-3
CDR3aa: CASSLVAGQGGNTIYF
CDR3nt: TGTGCCAGCAGCTTAGTAGCGGGACAGGGAGGAAACACCATATATTTT

d_gene: TRBD1
v_gene: TRBV4-1
j_gene: TRBJ1-2
CDR3aa: CASSQPDRVNYGYTF
CDR3nt: TGCGCCAGCAGCCAACCTGACAGGGTGAACTATGGCTACACCTTC

d_gene: -
v_gene: TRBV30
j_gene: TRBJ1-5
CDR3aa: CALSRGNSNQPQHF
CDR3nt: TGTGCGCTATCCAGGGGAAATAGCAATCAGCCCCAGCATTTT

d_gene: -
v_gene: TRBV6-5
j_gene: TRBJ2-5
CDR3aa: CASISLGTQETQYF
CDR3nt: TGTGCCAGCATAAGTTTGGGGACACAAGAGACCCAGTACTTC

d_gene: -
v_gene: TRBV5-6
j_gene: TRBJ1-3
CDR3aa: CASSVGTLRSGNTIYF
CDR3nt: TGTGCCAGCAGCGTCGGGACACTCCGCTCTGGAAACACCATATATTTT

d_gene: -
v_gene: TRBV27
j_gene: TRBJ1-5
CDR3aa: CASGRVYGNQPQHF
CDR3nt: TGTGCCAGCGGTCGGGTATACGGGAATCAGCCCCAGCATTTT

d_gene: TRBD1
v_gene: TRBV15
j_gene: TRBJ2-7
CDR3aa: CATSRDGLGQGLYF
CDR3nt: TGTGCCACCAGCAGAGATGGATTAGGACAGGGACTCTACTTC

d_gene: -
v_gene: TRBV5-6
j_gene: TRBJ2-2
CDR3aa: CASSLYAGSGTGELFF
CDR3nt: TGTGCCAGCAGCTTGTACGCAGGGTCGGGTACCGGGGAGCTGTTTTTT

d_gene: TRBD2
v_gene: TRBV7-3
j_gene: TRBJ2-2
CDR3aa: CASSPSNPSGRAGELFF
CDR3nt: TGTGCCAGCAGCCCTTCGAACCCTAGCGGGAGGGCCGGGGAGCTGTTTTTT

d_gene: TRBD1
v_gene: TRBV5-4
j_gene: TRBJ2-2
CDR3aa: CASSSWTGLNTGELFF
CDR3nt: TGTGCCAGCAGCTCCTGGACAGGGCTGAACACCGGGGAGCTGTTTTTT

d_gene: -
v_gene: TRBV7-6
j_gene: TRBJ1-2
CDR3aa: CASSLGGTLNYGYTF
CDR3nt: TGTGCCAGCAGCTTGGGAGGGACACTTAACTATGGCTACACCTTC

d_gene: -
v_gene: TRBV10-2
j_gene: TRBJ1-3
CDR3aa: CASSDPGAGNTIYF
CDR3nt: TGCGCCAGCAGTGACCCAGGGGCTGGAAACACCATATATTTT

d_gene: -
v_gene: TRBV6-5
j_gene: TRBJ1-4
CDR3aa: CASSYPPGRVEKLFF
CDR3nt: TGTGCCAGCAGTTACCCACCCGGCAGGGTCGAAAAACTGTTTTTT

d_gene: -
v_gene: TRBV7-8
j_gene: TRBJ1-3
CDR3aa: CASSLVQGTGNTIYF
CDR3nt: TGTGCCAGCAGCTTAGTTCAGGGTACAGGAAACACCATATATTTT

d_gene: TRBD1
v_gene: TRBV19
j_gene: TRBJ2-3
CDR3aa: CASRRTGDTSTDTQYF
CDR3nt: TGTGCCAGTAGGCGGACAGGGGATACTAGCACAGATACGCAGTATTTT

d_gene: TRBD2
v_gene: TRBV5-1
j_gene: TRBJ2-7
CDR3aa: CASSRASGRAVDEQYF
CDR3nt: TGCGCCAGCAGCCGTGCCAGCGGGAGGGCCGTCGACGAGCAGTACTTC

d_gene: -
v_gene: TRBV2
j_gene: TRBJ1-5
CDR3aa: CASTLDSYSNQPQHF
CDR3nt: TGTGCCAGCACCCTTGACAGTTATAGCAATCAGCCCCAGCATTTT

d_gene: TRBD1
v_gene: TRBV11-2
j_gene: TRBJ2-4
CDR3aa: CASSPEANRGNIQYF
CDR3nt: TGTGCCAGCAGCCCGGAAGCCAACAGGGGAAACATTCAGTACTTC

d_gene: -
v_gene: TRBV30
j_gene: TRBJ1-1
CDR3aa: CAWSARSNTEAFF
CDR3nt: TGTGCCTGGAGTGCCCGGTCGAACACTGAAGCTTTCTTT

d_gene: TRBD2
v_gene: TRBV7-3
j_gene: TRBJ2-3
CDR3aa: CATRDGTSGDTQYF
CDR3nt: TGTGCCACCCGGGATGGGACTAGCGGGGATACGCAGTATTTT

d_gene: -
v_gene: TRBV7-8
j_gene: TRBJ1-2
CDR3aa: CASSPMGGPYGYTF
CDR3nt: TGTGCCAGCAGCCCAATGGGGGGACCCTATGGCTACACCTTC

d_gene: -
v_gene: TRBV6-4
j_gene: TRBJ1-2
CDR3aa: CASSDSKVQGNYGYTF
CDR3nt: TGTGCCAGCAGTGACTCGAAGGTCCAGGGGAACTATGGCTACACCTTC

d_gene: TRBD2
v_gene: TRBV7-2
j_gene: TRBJ2-1
CDR3aa: CASSLRGGPPYNEQFF
CDR3nt: TGTGCCAGCAGCTTACGCGGGGGGCCGCCCTACAATGAGCAGTTCTTC

d_gene: -
v_gene: TRBV6-5
j_gene: TRBJ2-1
CDR3aa: CASSSRRRIYNEQFF
CDR3nt: TGTGCCAGCAGTTCGAGGAGACGGATATACAATGAGCAGTTCTTC

d_gene: -
v_gene: TRBV28
j_gene: TRBJ1-6
CDR3aa: CASSSFRQVMYSPLHF
CDR3nt: TGTGCCAGCAGTTCATTTAGGCAGGTTATGTATTCACCCCTCCACTTT

d_gene: TRBD1
v_gene: TRBV28
j_gene: TRBJ1-4
CDR3aa: CASSGDRAFSEKLFF
CDR3nt: TGTGCCAGCAGTGGGGACAGGGCCTTTAGTGAAAAACTGTTTTTT

d_gene: TRBD2
v_gene: TRBV7-2
j_gene: TRBJ2-7
CDR3aa: CASSLGGGITAEQYF
CDR3nt: TGTGCCAGCAGCTTAGGCGGGGGGATAACGGCCGAGCAGTACTTC

d_gene: TRBD2
v_gene: TRBV4-1
j_gene: TRBJ2-7
CDR3aa: CASSGLAGGYEQYF
CDR3nt: TGCGCCAGCAGCGGACTAGCGGGAGGTTACGAGCAGTACTTC

d_gene: TRBD1
v_gene: TRBV7-8
j_gene: TRBJ2-2
CDR3aa: CASSIRTGGPNTGELFF
CDR3nt: TGTGCCAGCAGCATCCGGACAGGGGGCCCGAACACCGGGGAGCTGTTTTTT

d_gene: -
v_gene: TRBV5-8
j_gene: TRBJ1-1
CDR3aa: CASAREAFF
CDR3nt: TGTGCCAGCGCCCGGGAAGCTTTCTTT

d_gene: TRBD1
v_gene: TRBV6-1
j_gene: TRBJ2-7
CDR3aa: CASSPMGQDFYEQYF
CDR3nt: TGTGCCAGCAGTCCAATGGGACAGGACTTCTACGAGCAGTACTTC

d_gene: TRBD1
v_gene: TRBV6-5
j_gene: TRBJ1-5
CDR3aa: CASGPIQGARQPQHF
CDR3nt: TGTGCCAGCGGTCCAATACAGGGGGCGCGACAGCCCCAGCATTTT

d_gene: -
v_gene: TRBV5-1
j_gene: TRBJ2-6
CDR3aa: CASSVRENSGANVLTF
CDR3nt: TGCGCCAGCAGCGTCAGGGAAAATTCTGGGGCCAACGTCCTGACTTTC

d_gene: TRBD1
v_gene: TRBV28
j_gene: TRBJ2-7
CDR3aa: CASSGTGKVYEQYF
CDR3nt: TGTGCCAGCAGTGGGACAGGAAAAGTCTACGAGCAGTACTTC

d_gene: TRBD2
v_gene: TRBV9
j_gene: TRBJ2-3
CDR3aa: CAGSASHRGRARIADTQYF
CDR3nt: TGTGCCGGCAGCGCATCCCATCGCGGGAGGGCCAGGATCGCAGATACGCAGTATTTT

d_gene: TRBD2
v_gene: TRBV4-1
j_gene: TRBJ2-7
CDR3aa: CASSQREGRREQYF
CDR3nt: TGCGCCAGCAGCCAGCGGGAGGGCCGGAGGGAGCAGTACTTC

d_gene: -
v_gene: TRBV6-5
j_gene: TRBJ2-7
CDR3aa: CASSYSPGRSIYEQYF
CDR3nt: TGTGCCAGCAGTTACTCCCCCGGGAGATCTATCTACGAGCAGTACTTC

d_gene: TRBD1
v_gene: TRBV5-1
j_gene: TRBJ1-1
CDR3aa: CASSSGQGFPEAFF
CDR3nt: TGCGCCAGCAGCTCAGGACAGGGGTTCCCTGAAGCTTTCTTT

d_gene: -
v_gene: TRBV30
j_gene: TRBJ2-1
CDR3aa: CARNSRGAAYNEQFF
CDR3nt: TGTGCCCGGAATAGCCGCGGAGCGGCTTACAATGAGCAGTTCTTC

d_gene: -
v_gene: TRBV28
j_gene: TRBJ1-5
CDR3aa: CASSPYDSYQPQHF
CDR3nt: TGTGCCAGCAGTCCCTATGACAGTTATCAGCCCCAGCATTTT

d_gene: TRBD1
v_gene: TRBV19
j_gene: TRBJ2-1
CDR3aa: CASSMGQGFSYNEQFF
CDR3nt: TGTGCCAGTAGTATGGGACAGGGTTTCTCCTACAATGAGCAGTTCTTC

d_gene: TRBD1
v_gene: TRBV5-1
j_gene: TRBJ1-6
CDR3aa: CASSFKGAALHF
CDR3nt: TGCGCCAGCAGCTTTAAGGGGGCGGCCCTCCACTTT

d_gene: TRBD1
v_gene: TRBV5-1
j_gene: TRBJ2-7
CDR3aa: CASSTSGTGAYEQYF
CDR3nt: TGCGCCAGCAGCACATCCGGGACAGGGGCCTACGAGCAGTACTTC

d_gene: -
v_gene: TRBV27
j_gene: TRBJ2-7
CDR3aa: CASSSHSGPEQYF
CDR3nt: TGTGCCAGCAGTTCGCACTCAGGGCCCGAGCAGTACTTC

d_gene: -
v_gene: TRBV27
j_gene: TRBJ1-6
CDR3aa: CASSMGGSPLHF
CDR3nt: TGTGCCAGCAGTATGGGAGGATCACCCCTCCACTTT

d_gene: -
v_gene: TRBV7-3
j_gene: TRBJ1-1
CDR3aa: CASSFGRDTEAFF
CDR3nt: TGTGCCAGCAGCTTCGGGAGGGACACTGAAGCTTTCTTT

d_gene: -
v_gene: TRBV30
j_gene: TRBJ1-4
CDR3aa: CAWKKRARGTNEKLFF
CDR3nt: TGTGCCTGGAAGAAAAGAGCCCGGGGGACTAATGAAAAACTGTTTTTT

d_gene: TRBD1
v_gene: TRBV30
j_gene: TRBJ1-1
CDR3aa: CAWDRGRNTEAFF
CDR3nt: TGTGCCTGGGACAGGGGTCGAAACACTGAAGCTTTCTTT

d_gene: TRBD1
v_gene: TRBV6-6
j_gene: TRBJ2-7
CDR3aa: CASTPQGVGFSYEQYF
CDR3nt: TGTGCCAGCACCCCTCAGGGGGTCGGATTCTCCTACGAGCAGTACTTC

d_gene: -
v_gene: TRBV11-2
j_gene: TRBJ1-3
CDR3aa: CASSFDTYKGNTIYF
CDR3nt: TGTGCCAGCAGCTTCGATACATATAAAGGAAACACCATATATTTT

d_gene: TRBD2
v_gene: TRBV12-5
j_gene: TRBJ2-5
CDR3aa: CASGPYPTSGLGETQYF
CDR3nt: TGTGCTAGTGGTCCCTACCCGACTAGCGGATTGGGGGAGACCCAGTACTTC